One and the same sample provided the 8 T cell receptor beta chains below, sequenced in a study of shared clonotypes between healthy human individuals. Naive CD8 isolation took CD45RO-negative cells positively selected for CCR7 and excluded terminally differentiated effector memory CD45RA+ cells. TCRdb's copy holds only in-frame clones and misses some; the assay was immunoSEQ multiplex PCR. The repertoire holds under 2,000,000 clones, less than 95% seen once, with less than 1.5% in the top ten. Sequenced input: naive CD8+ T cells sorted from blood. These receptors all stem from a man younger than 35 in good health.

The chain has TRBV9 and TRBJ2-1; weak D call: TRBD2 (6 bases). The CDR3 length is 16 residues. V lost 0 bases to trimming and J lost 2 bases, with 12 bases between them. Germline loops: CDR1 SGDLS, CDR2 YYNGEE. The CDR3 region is CASSVATGTAYNEQFF. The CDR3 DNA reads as TGTGCCAGCAGCGTAGCTACGGGGACTGCCTACAATGAGCAGTTCTTC.

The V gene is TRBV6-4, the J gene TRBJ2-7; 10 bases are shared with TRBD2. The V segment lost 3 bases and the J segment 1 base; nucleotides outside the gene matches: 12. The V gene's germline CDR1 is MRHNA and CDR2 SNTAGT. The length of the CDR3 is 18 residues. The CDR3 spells CASSEIWLAGDRSYEQYF. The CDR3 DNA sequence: TGTGCCAGCAGTGAAATTTGGCTAGCGGGAGATAGGTCCTACGAGCAGTACTTC.

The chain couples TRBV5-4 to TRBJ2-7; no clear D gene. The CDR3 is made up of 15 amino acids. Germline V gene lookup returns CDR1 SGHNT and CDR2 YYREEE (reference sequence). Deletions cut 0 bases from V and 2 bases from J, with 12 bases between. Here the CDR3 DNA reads TGTGCCAGCAGCTTGGGTTCGGCTACGACCTACGAGCAGTACTTC. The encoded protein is CASSLGSATTYEQYF.

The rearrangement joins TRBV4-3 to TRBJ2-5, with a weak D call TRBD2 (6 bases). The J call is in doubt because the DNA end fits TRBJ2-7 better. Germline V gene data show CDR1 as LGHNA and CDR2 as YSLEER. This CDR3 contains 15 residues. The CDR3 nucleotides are TGCGCCAGCAGCCAAGACAGCGCGGGGATCTACGAGCAGTACTTC. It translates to CASSQDSAGIYEQYF.

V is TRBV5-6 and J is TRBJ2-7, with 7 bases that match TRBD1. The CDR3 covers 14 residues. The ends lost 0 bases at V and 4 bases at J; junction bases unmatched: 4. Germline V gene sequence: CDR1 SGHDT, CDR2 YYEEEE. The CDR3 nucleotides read TGTGCCAGCAGCTTGGAGGGACAGACTTACGAGCAGTACTTC. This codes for CASSLEGQTYEQYF.

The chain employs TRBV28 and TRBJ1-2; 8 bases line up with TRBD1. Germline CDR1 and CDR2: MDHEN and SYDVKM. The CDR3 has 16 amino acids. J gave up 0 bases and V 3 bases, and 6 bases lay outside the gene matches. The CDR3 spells CASSFLGQVANYGYTF. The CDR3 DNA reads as TGTGCCAGCAGTTTCCTGGGACAGGTAGCTAACTATGGCTACACCTTC.

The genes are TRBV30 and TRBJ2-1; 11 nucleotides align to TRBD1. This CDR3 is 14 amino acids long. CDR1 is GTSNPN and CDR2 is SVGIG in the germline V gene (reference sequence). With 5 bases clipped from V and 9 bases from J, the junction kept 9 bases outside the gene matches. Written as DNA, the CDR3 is TGTGCCTGGCATGGACAGGGGGCGCTAGTTGAGCAGTTCTTC. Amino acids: CAWHGQGALVEQFF. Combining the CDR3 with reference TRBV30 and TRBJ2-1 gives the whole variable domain SQTIHQWPATLVQPVGSPLSLECTVEGTSNPNLYWYRQAAGRGLQLLFYSVGIGQISSEVPQNLSASRPQDRQFILSSKKLLLSDSGFYLCAWHGQGALVEQFFGPGTRLTVL.

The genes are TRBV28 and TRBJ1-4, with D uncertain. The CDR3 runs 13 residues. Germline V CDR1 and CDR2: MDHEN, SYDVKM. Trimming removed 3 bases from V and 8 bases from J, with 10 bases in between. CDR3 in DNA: TGTGCCAGCAGTTTCTCCCCTTGGGAAAAACTGTTTTTT. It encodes CASSFSPWEKLFF.